The entry that follows covers one T cell receptor beta chain sequence. Authors' analysis steps: Researchers report that nucleated cell counts were estimated from reference gene primer amplification. The table came from immunoSEQ multiplex PCR; TCRdb's copy has only in-frame clones and leaves some out. The V and J calls and clone size are taken from that table; D and trimming were inferred from the DNA. Of 84,000 or so clones listed, approximately 85% are singletons. The sample comes from a study of blood T cell repertoires in COVID-19. Study-level background: The United States, Italy and Spain provided the acute and convalescent COVID-19 samples.

The germline gives CDR1 LNHDA, CDR2 SQIVND (reference sequence). Trimming left V 4 bases short and J 4 bases short, with 11 bases between. CDR3 length: 13 amino acids. Sequenced material: peripheral blood. The receptor's source is a man aged 70 or older with acute or convalescent COVID-19. This chain uses TRBV19 with TRBJ2-7; possibly TRBD1 for D (6 bases). The CDR3 region is CASSKEQGYEQYF. The DNA of the CDR3 is TGTGCCAGTAGTAAAGAACAGGGATACGAGCAGTACTTC.